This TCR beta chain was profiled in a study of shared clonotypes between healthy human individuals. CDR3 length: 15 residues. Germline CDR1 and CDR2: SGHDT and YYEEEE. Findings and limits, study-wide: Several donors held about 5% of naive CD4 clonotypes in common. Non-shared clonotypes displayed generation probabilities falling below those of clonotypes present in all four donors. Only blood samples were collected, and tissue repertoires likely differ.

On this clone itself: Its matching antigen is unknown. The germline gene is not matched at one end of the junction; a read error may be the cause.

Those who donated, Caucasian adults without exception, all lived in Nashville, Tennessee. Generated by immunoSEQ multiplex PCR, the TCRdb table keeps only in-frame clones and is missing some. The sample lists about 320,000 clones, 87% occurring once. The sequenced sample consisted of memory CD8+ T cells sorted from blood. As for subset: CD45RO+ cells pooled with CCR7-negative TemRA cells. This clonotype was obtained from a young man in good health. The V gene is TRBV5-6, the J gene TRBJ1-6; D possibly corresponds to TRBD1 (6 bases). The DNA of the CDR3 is TGTGCCAGCAGTTTGGGTGGGGGGCATAGTTCACCCCTCCACTTT. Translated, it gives CASSLGGGHSSPLHF. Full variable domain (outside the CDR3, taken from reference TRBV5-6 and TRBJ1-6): DAGVTQSPTHLIKTRGQQVTLRCSPKSGHDTVSWYQQALGQGPQFIFQYYEEEERQRGNFPDRFSGHQFPNYSSELNVNALLLGDSALYLCASSLGGGHSSPLHFGNGTRLTVT.